Listed below are T cell receptor beta chains from one sample, sequenced in a study of technical replicates of blood from a few donors. Using immunoSEQ multiplex PCR, the repertoire was profiled, and TCRdb retains in-frame clones only, with some absent. The repertoire holds around 68,000 clones, with approximately 97% as singletons. Sequencing was performed on T cells isolated from PBMCs. The receptors derive from a human donor in good health. CDR3s include the opening cysteine and the closing phenylalanine or tryptophan. The D gene is left open where the match is weak. Clone size is shown for a subset of rows, as once, few, many or a class of expanded clone.

-,-,TRBV2,TRBJ2-5,TGTGCCAGCAGTCCACCCCGTGGCAGCCAAGAGACCCAGTACTTC,CASSPPRGSQETQYF
-,TRBD2,TRBV7-2,TRBJ2-5,TGTGCCAGCAGCTTACTAGCGGGAGAGACCCAGTACTTC,CASSLLAGETQYF
-,TRBD2,TRBV7-9,TRBJ2-3,TGTGCCAGCAGCCTCGCGGCAGGGACTACCGGGACAGATACGCAGTATTTT,CASSLAAGTTGTDTQYF
once,-,TRBV27,TRBJ2-7,TGTGCCAGCAGTCAGAACCCCGGAGGGGAAGCCGACGAGCAGTACTTC,CASSQNPGGEADEQYF
-,TRBD2,TRBV4-2,TRBJ2-1,TGTGCCAGCAGCCAAGATAGAGCGGGGGGGGTTAATGAGCAGTTCTTC,CASSQDRAGGVNEQFF
-,TRBD2,TRBV28,TRBJ2-7,TGTGCCAGCAGTTTACTACTTGGGCGGGAGGCAGAGCAGTACTTC,CASSLLLGREAEQYF
-,-,TRBV6-5,TRBJ1-5,TGTGCCAGCAGATCAGGGATAGGGCAGCCCCAGCATTTT,CASRSGIGQPQHF
-,-,TRBV7-6,TRBJ2-2,TGTGCCAGCAGCTCCAACAGGGAAACCGGGGAGCTGTTTTTT,CASSSNRETGELFF
-,-,TRBV19,TRBJ1-1,TGTGCCAGTAGTACCGGCAGGGTGAGTTGGACTGAAGCTTTCTTT,CASSTGRVSWTEAFF
-,-,TRBV7-6,TRBJ2-7,TGTGCCAGCAGCTTAGAAAAAAAGCTGGAGCAGTACTTC,CASSLEKKLEQYF
-,-,TRBV9,TRBJ2-5,TGTGCCAGCAGCGTAGGAGGGCTCCAAGAGACCCAGTACTTC,CASSVGGLQETQYF
-,-,TRBV6-4,TRBJ2-1,TGTGCCAGCAGTGGGGCGGGATCAAGCTCCTACAATGAGCAGTTCTTC,CASSGAGSSSYNEQFF
-,-,TRBV6-1,TRBJ1-3,TGTGCCAGCAGGATGGGCAGTTCTGGAAACACCATATATTTT,CASRMGSSGNTIYF
-,-,TRBV2,TRBJ2-7,TGTGCCAGCAGTGTTTCCATCCACGAGCAGTACTTC,CASSVSIHEQYF
-,TRBD2,TRBV10-3,TRBJ2-3,TGTGCCATCAGTGAGAAGCGGGAGCCAGATACGCAGTATTTT,CAISEKREPDTQYF
-,TRBD1,TRBV29-1,TRBJ2-1,TGCAGCGTTTCCCGATCCTTGGGACAGGGAGGGTACAATGAGCAGTTCTTC,CSVSRSLGQGGYNEQFF
once,-,TRBV11-3,TRBJ2-1,TGTGCCAGCAGCTTAGCCGGGACTGGTCCCTACAATGAGCAGTTCTTC,CASSLAGTGPYNEQFF
-,-,TRBV30,TRBJ1-5,TGTGCCTGGAGTGGAAACAACGATCAGCCCCAGCATTTT,CAWSGNNDQPQHF
-,TRBD2,TRBV7-2,TRBJ2-3,TGTGCCAGCAGCCTTCTAGCGGACCCCGTCACAGATACGCAGTATTTT,CASSLLADPVTDTQYF
once,TRBD1,TRBV11-2,TRBJ2-7,TGTGCCAGCAGCGGATGGACAGGGGGGTATAGAGAGCAGTACTTC,CASSGWTGGYREQYF
-,TRBD1,TRBV5-1,TRBJ2-7,TGCGCCAGCAGCTTCACAGGGGGCGACGAGCAGTACTTC,CASSFTGGDEQYF
-,-,TRBV19,TRBJ2-7,TGTGCCAGTAGTACCGACAGGTTCCACGAGCAGTACTTC,CASSTDRFHEQYF
-,TRBD1,TRBV13,TRBJ2-7,TGTGCCAGCAGCCCCTGGACAGGGGGCATAAGTTACGAGCAGTACTTC,CASSPWTGGISYEQYF
-,TRBD2,TRBV28,TRBJ2-5,TGTGCCAGCAGCGGGGGGGGGCTTGAGACCCAGTACTTC,CASSGGGLETQYF
-,-,TRBV5-1,TRBJ2-2,TGCGCCAGCATTAAACAGAACACCGGGGAGCTGTTTTTT,CASIKQNTGELFF
-,-,TRBV11-2,TRBJ2-1,TGTGCCAGCAGCTTAGAAACGGGAGCCTACAATGAGCAGTTCTTC,CASSLETGAYNEQFF
-,TRBD1,TRBV4-1,TRBJ1-5,TGCGCCAGCAGCCCAAGTAGGGGGCAACAGCCCCAGCATTTT,CASSPSRGQQPQHF
-,TRBD1,TRBV5-1,TRBJ1-1,TGCGCCAGCAGCTCTACCCAGGGGGCAGTCACTGAAGCTTTCTTT,CASSSTQGAVTEAFF
-,TRBD2,TRBV6-5,TRBJ2-3,TGTGCCAGCAGTTACTCGATAGTCGGGAGGGATACGCAGTATTTT,CASSYSIVGRDTQYF
-,-,TRBV2,TRBJ1-1,TGTGCCAGCAGTGGGGCAGCCCTGACCAACACTGAAGCTTTCTTT,CASSGAALTNTEAFF
-,-,TRBV2,TRBJ1-3,TGTGCCAGCAGTATAGGACAGACCGGGAACACCATATATTTT,CASSIGQTGNTIYF
-,-,TRBV7-9,TRBJ1-1,TGTGCCAGCAGTCGACAGGTACCGGACACTGAAGCTTTCTTT,CASSRQVPDTEAFF